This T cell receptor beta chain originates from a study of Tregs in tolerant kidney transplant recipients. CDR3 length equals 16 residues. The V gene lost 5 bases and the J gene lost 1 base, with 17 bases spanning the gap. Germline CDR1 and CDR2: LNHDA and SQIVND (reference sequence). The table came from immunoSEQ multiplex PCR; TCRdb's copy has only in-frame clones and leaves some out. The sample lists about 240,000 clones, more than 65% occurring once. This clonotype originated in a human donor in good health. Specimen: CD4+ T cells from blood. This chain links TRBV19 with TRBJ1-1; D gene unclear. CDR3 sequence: CASSPKGGITNTEAFF. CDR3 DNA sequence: TGTGCCAGTAGTCCCAAGGGAGGGATTACGAACACTGAAGCTTTCTTT.